These 7 T cell receptor beta chains originate from one sample sequenced in a study of blood T cell repertoires in COVID-19. Profiling relied on immunoSEQ multiplex PCR, and the TCRdb table lists in-frame clones only, not all of them. The data show some 300,000 clones, with around nine tenths seen just once and approximately 14% held by the top ten. Sequenced sample: peripheral blood. The receptors come from a woman in her 70s with COVID-19, enrolled during active disease.

The chain recombines TRBV2 with TRBJ2-7, with D tentatively TRBD1 (6 bases). V lost 6 bases, J lost 3 bases, and 15 bases lay in between. CDR3 length equals 14 residues. Germline V gene lookup returns CDR1 SNHLY and CDR2 FYNNEI. The CDR3 DNA is TGTGCCAGCAGCGTGGGACACCAACTCTACGAGCAGTACTTC. It yields the protein CASSVGHQLYEQYF.

This sequence joins TRBV27 and TRBJ2-7; D not certain. The CDR3 runs 16 residues. V was trimmed by 5 bases and J by 0 bases, leaving 17 bases between them. Germline V gene lookup returns CDR1 MNHEY and CDR2 SMNVEV (reference sequence). Written as DNA, the CDR3 is TGTGCCAGCAGTAGCCGCAATTTGGGCATCTCCTACGAGCAGTACTTC. The encoded protein is CASSSRNLGISYEQYF.

The chain uses TRBV21-1 and TRBJ2-2; the tabulated D call, TRBD2, remains unverified against the DNA. TRBV21-1 represents a pseudogene. The CDR3 contains 13 residues. CDR3 in DNA: TGTGCCAGCAGCAAGCGGAAGGACGGGGAGCTGTTTTTT. Its protein product is CASSKRKDGELFF.

This sequence joins TRBV4-3 and TRBJ1-4; TRBD1 might be the D (5 bases). Trimming removed 3 bases from V and 8 bases from J, with 10 bases in between. The CDR3 extends over 13 amino acids. Germline values: CDR1 LGHNA, CDR2 YSLEER. The chain's CDR3 is CASSQGLSEKLFF. The CDR3 DNA is TGCGCCAGCAGCCAGGGGCTGTCCGAAAAACTGTTTTTT.

This chain uses TRBV19 with TRBJ1-2; 9 bases fit TRBD1. The germline V gene encodes CDR1 LNHDA and CDR2 SQIVND (reference sequence). The CDR3 totals 15 residues. Losses at the gene ends were 7 bases for V and 2 bases for J; bases not matched to a gene: 8. The CDR3 here is CASTLPGTGNYGYTF. The CDR3 region has the DNA TGTGCCAGTACCTTGCCCGGGACAGGGAACTATGGCTACACCTTC.

V and J are TRBV10-2 and TRBJ2-6; 10 bases align to TRBD2. Germline-derived CDR1 and CDR2 are WSHSY and SAAADI. V lost 8 bases to trimming and J lost 0 bases; unmatched junction nucleotides: 4. The CDR3 is 16 residues long. DNA for the CDR3: TGCGCCAGCGGCCCTAGCGGGAGCTCTGGGGCCAACGTCCTGACTTTC. Its translation is CASGPSGSSGANVLTF.

The J gene is TRBJ1-2, the V gene TRBV10-2; D perhaps matches TRBD1 (5 bases). The germline V and J ends were trimmed by 0 bases and 8 bases, with 13 bases remaining between them. This CDR3 region has 14 residues. Per the germline V gene, CDR1 is WSHSY and CDR2 is SAAADI. CDR3 protein: CASSESAGLLGYTF. DNA for the CDR3: TGCGCCAGCAGTGAGTCGGCGGGGCTTCTCGGCTACACCTTC.